One sample yielded the 26 T cell receptor beta chains listed below, sequenced in a study of T-cell reconstitution after alpha-beta-depleted transplantation in children (dated by TCRdb to 2016 to 2017). The receptor library was made with PCR. Sequencing instrument: Illumina HiSeq 2500. TCR libraries were prepared with molecular barcoding, using unique molecular identifiers to normalize TCRbeta repertoire quantification. The public reads were quality trimmed at Q25 with fastp and then assembled into clones with MiXCR by TCRdb, keeping productive beta chains. CDR3 protein duplicates are merged, each entry listing the most common genes and DNA. The sample includes 90,000 to 95,000 distinct CDR3 sequences, with 12% observed a single time. The ten largest account for around 13% of the sample. This specimen consisted of PBMCs from the stem cell graft donor, obtained from the stem cell graft. Receptors were obtained from a human donor who donated a stem cell graft to a child with inherited bone marrow failure.

In its sample, this clonotype was seen many times. The gene calls are TRBV15 and TRBJ2-1, with D perhaps matching TRBD2 (6 bases). Germline V gene sequence: CDR1 LNHNV, CDR2 YYDKDF (reference sequence). The CDR3 is made up of 13 amino acids. Trimming removed 3 bases at V and 4 bases at J, with 7 bases between. This CDR3 is CATSSGTYNEQFF. CDR3 sequence (DNA): TGTGCCACCAGCAGCGGGACTTACAATGAGCAGTTCTTC.

In its sample, this clonotype was seen many times. This chain connects TRBV3-1 to TRBJ1-1, with a weak D call TRBD1 (5 bases). Germline V gene lookup returns CDR1 LGHDT and CDR2 YNNKEL (reference sequence). The CDR3 covers 13 residues. V shed 8 bases and J shed 4 bases, with 14 bases lying between them. CDR3: CASYLGGTTEAFF. DNA of the CDR3: TGTGCCAGCTACCTGGGGGGGACCACTGAAGCTTTCTTT.

This clonotype was picked up many times. The J gene is TRBJ2-1, the V gene TRBV2; D tentatively reads TRBD1 or TRBD2 (5 bases each). V was clipped by 9 bases and J by 9 bases, with 12 bases between them. Germline-derived CDR1 and CDR2 are SNHLY and FYNNEI. The CDR3 spans 11 residues. CDR3 DNA sequence: TGTGCCAGTCTCCTGGGGGTTGAGCAGTTCTTC. Protein: CASLLGVEQFF. Full variable domain (outside the CDR3, taken from reference TRBV2 and TRBJ2-1): EPEVTQTPSHQVTQMGQEVILRCVPISNHLYFYWYRQILGQKVEFLVSFYNNEISEKSEIFDDQFSVERPDGSNFTLKIRSTKLEDSAMYFCASLLGVEQFFGPGTRLTVL.

In its sample, this clonotype was seen many times. The chain combines TRBV5-1 with TRBJ2-7; D tentatively fits TRBD1 or TRBD2 (5 bases each). This CDR3 has 14 amino acids. Germline CDR1 is SGHRS and CDR2 is YFSETQ. Trimming cost V 1 base and J 3 bases, with 11 bases left between them. The CDR3 loop reads CASSLLGENYEQYF. The CDR3 DNA reads as TGCGCCAGCAGCTTGTTGGGGGAGAACTACGAGCAGTACTTC.

This clonotype appeared many times. The chain uses TRBV20-1 and TRBJ1-4, with 11 bases fitting TRBD1. This CDR3 has 14 residues. Germline assignment: CDR1 DFQATT and CDR2 SNEGSKA (reference sequence). V was pared by 5 bases and J by 7 bases, with 6 bases of the junction left unmatched. The chain's CDR3 is CSAGPGTGGEKLFF. The CDR3 DNA is TGCAGTGCTGGTCCCGGGACAGGGGGTGAAAAACTGTTTTTT.

This clonotype was seen a handful of times. The rearrangement uses TRBV30 and TRBJ1-2; no clear D. V was cut by 2 bases and J by 6 bases, with 10 bases left in between. Germline V CDR1 and CDR2: GTSNPN, SVGIG (reference sequence). CDR3 length: 12 residues. CDR3 nucleotide sequence: TGTGCCTGGAGTCCGCGAGGTGATGGCTACACCTTC. Protein product: CAWSPRGDGYTF.

The table lists this clonotype with a few counts. One base away lies a much larger clone, so this may be a sequencing read error. This CDR3 is CASSSSTNEKLFF. In DNA, the CDR3 is TGTGCCAGCAGCTCTTCAACTAATGAAAAACTGTTTTTT. The rearrangement links TRBV6-1 to TRBJ1-4; D not resolved. The CDR3 loop spans 13 amino acids. CDR1 and CDR2 from the germline V gene are MNHNS and SASEGT. V was clipped by 6 bases and J by 0 bases, with 5 bases between them.

Many counts were recorded for this clonotype. This sequence joins TRBV4-3 and TRBJ2-3, with TRBD1 matching over 9 bases. Germline V gene lookup returns CDR1 LGHNA and CDR2 YSLEER. The CDR3 is 19 amino acids. V dropped 1 base and J dropped 5; count of bases not matched to a gene: 16. This chain's CDR3 is CASSQARDLIQGAGDTQYF. DNA of the CDR3: TGCGCCAGCAGCCAAGCCCGGGATCTTATACAGGGGGCTGGAGATACGCAGTATTTT.

This clonotype has at least ten counts. The chain joins TRBV7-2 to TRBJ1-2, with 7 bases aligning to TRBD1. V gave up 0 bases and J gave up 4 bases; unmatched junction bases: 2. Per germline, CDR1 SGHTA and CDR2 FQGNSA. This CDR3 has 14 amino acids. This chain's CDR3 is CASSLATGTYGYTF. Here the CDR3 DNA reads TGTGCCAGCAGCTTAGCGACAGGGACCTATGGCTACACCTTC. The variable domain in full, completed from reference TRBV7-2 and TRBJ1-2, reads GAGVSQSPSNKVTEKGKDVELRCDPISGHTALYWYRQSLGQGLEFLIYFQGNSAPDKSGLPSDRFSAERTGGSVSTLTIQRTQQEDSAVYLCASSLATGTYGYTFGSGTRLTVV.

This clonotype was observed at least ten times. The chain couples TRBV6-2 or TRBV6-3 to TRBJ2-2; possibly TRBD2 for D (6 bases). CDR3 length equals 16 residues. The ends were cut back, 3 bases at V and 4 bases at J, with 15 bases in the middle. CDR1 and CDR2 (germline): MNHEY, SVGEGT. CDR3 nucleotide sequence: TGTGCCAGCAGTTATACCGGGACTCCGGCCACCGGGGAGCTGTTTTTT. Its translation is CASSYTGTPATGELFF.

Ten or more counts support this clonotype. No DNA is shown, since the ends of the CDR3 on it are uncertain; the CDR3 is the one TCRdb lists. This chain joins TRBV6-2 or TRBV6-3 and TRBJ2-1; the D call of TRBD2 is as the table states it, not checked on the DNA. A total of 21 residues make up the CDR3, ends included. The germline V gene encodes CDR1 MNHEY and CDR2 SVGEGT. CDR3 sequence reads: CASSYSFFGLAGRSAYNEQFF.

With respect to this clonotype: Being one base from a much bigger clone, this may be a read error. The chain carries TRBV7-2 and TRBJ2-7; the D gene is possibly TRBD2 (6 bases). CDR1 SGHTA and CDR2 FQGNSA come from the germline V gene. The CDR3 contains 14 residues. The CDR3 DNA reads TGTGCCAGCAACTTAAGGACTATCTCCTACGAGCAGTACTTC. As protein: CASNLRTISYEQYF. Based on the CDR3 plus reference TRBV7-2 and TRBJ2-7, the full variable domain is GAGVSQSPSNKVTEKGKDVELRCDPISGHTALYWYRQSLGQGLEFLIYFQGNSAPDKSGLPSDRFSAERTGGSVSTLTIQRTQQEDSAVYLCASNLRTISYEQYFGPGTRLTVT.

This clonotype was observed at least ten times. This chain links TRBV5-1 with TRBJ1-4; the match to TRBD1 covers 8 bases. After removal of 0 bases from V and 5 bases from J, the junction contained 3 bases not matched to a gene. CDR3 length: 15 amino acids. CDR1 and CDR2 (germline): SGHRS, YFSETQ. Written as DNA, the CDR3 is TGCGCCAGCAGCTTGGGGGACAGGCAAAATGAAAAACTGTTTTTT. Translated, it gives CASSLGDRQNEKLFF.

The chain employs TRBV27 and TRBJ2-3; 11 bases are a match to TRBD2. The CDR3 runs 16 residues. Trimming at V came to 5 bases and at J to 3 bases, leaving 7 bases not matched to a gene. Germline values: CDR1 MNHEY, CDR2 SMNVEV (reference sequence). In DNA form, the CDR3 reads TGTGCCAGCAGTCCCGAGTCTAGCGGGAGGACAGATACGCAGTATTTT. Amino acids: CASSPESSGRTDTQYF.

The rearrangement links TRBV20-1 to TRBJ1-5; 9 bases line up with TRBD1. This CDR3 comprises 17 residues. CDR1 and CDR2 from the germline V gene are DFQATT and SNEGSKA (reference sequence). The V gene end was trimmed by 3 bases and the J gene end by 3 bases; junction bases not matched to a gene: 12. Written as DNA, the CDR3 is TGCAGTGCTAGGGTTTCGTCCGGGACAGGGTTCAATCAGCCCCAGCATTTT. Translated: CSARVSSGTGFNQPQHF.

This clonotype was recorded at least ten times. This chain uses TRBV27 with TRBJ1-6; maybe TRBD1 (6 bases). Trimming removed 11 bases at V and 3 bases at J, with 8 bases between. The germline V gene encodes CDR1 MNHEY and CDR2 SMNVEV (reference sequence). CDR3 length: 12 residues. This chain's CDR3 is CASGVYNSPLHF. In DNA, the CDR3 is TGTGCCTCAGGGGTCTATAATTCACCCCTCCACTTT.

The sample holds many counts of this clonotype. This chain joins TRBV7-6 and TRBJ2-7, with D unclear. Trimming removed 1 base from V and 3 bases from J, with 19 bases in between. The length of the CDR3 is 17 residues. Looked up from germline, CDR1 is SGHVS and CDR2 is FNYEAQ. The DNA of the CDR3 is TGTGCCAGCAGCTTAGAGGCAGGAGAATCCGTCCTCTACGAGCAGTACTTC. This codes for CASSLEAGESVLYEQYF. The complete variable domain, with remaining parts taken from reference TRBV7-6 and TRBJ2-7, reads GAGVSQSPRYKVTKRGQDVALRCDPISGHVSLYWYRQALGQGPEFLTYFNYEAQQDKSGLPNDRFSAERPEGSISTLTIQRTEQRDSAMYRCASSLEAGESVLYEQYFGPGTRLTVT.

This clonotype has ten or more counts. The chain has TRBV27 and TRBJ1-6; D is ambiguous. The CDR3 is 16 amino acids. Trimming took off 2 bases at V and 0 bases at J, with 8 bases between the two ends. Germline CDR1 is MNHEY and CDR2 is SMNVEV (reference sequence). The CDR3: CASSLEGSSYNSPLHF. CDR3 in DNA: TGTGCCAGCAGTTTAGAAGGGAGCTCCTATAATTCACCCCTCCACTTT.

This clonotype was observed many times. This chain joins TRBV5-1 and TRBJ2-7; the D gene could be TRBD1 or TRBD2 (5 bases each). In germline, CDR1 is SGHRS, CDR2 YFSETQ. V lost 0 bases to trimming and J lost 6 bases, with 7 bases between them. The CDR3 runs 12 residues. The CDR3 is CASSLGGSEQYF. CDR3 in DNA: TGCGCCAGCAGCTTGGGGGGGAGCGAGCAGTACTTC.

This clonotype has ten or more counts. V gene TRBV5-5 combines with J gene TRBJ1-5, with D possibly TRBD1 on 5 matching bases. The V end was cut by 0 bases, the J end by 2 bases, with 12 bases between. Germline lookup yields CDR1 SGHKS and CDR2 YYEKEE (reference sequence). The CDR3 sequence is 16 residues long. The CDR3 DNA follows: TGTGCCAGCAGCTTGGTCCAGGGTTTAGGCAATCAGCCCCAGCATTTT. This sequence encodes CASSLVQGLGNQPQHF.

The sample holds many counts of this clonotype. The rearrangement joins TRBV7-2 to TRBJ2-7; D perhaps matches TRBD2 (6 bases). This CDR3 is built from 16 residues. Per the germline V gene, CDR1 is SGHTA and CDR2 is FQGNSA. V lost 0 bases to trimming and J lost 1 base, with 13 bases between them. Here the CDR3 DNA reads TGTGCCAGCAGCTTAGCCGGCGGGAAGGGATCCTACGAGCAGTACTTC. Protein product: CASSLAGGKGSYEQYF. Supplemented by reference TRBV7-2 and TRBJ2-7, the full variable domain reads GAGVSQSPSNKVTEKGKDVELRCDPISGHTALYWYRQSLGQGLEFLIYFQGNSAPDKSGLPSDRFSAERTGGSVSTLTIQRTQQEDSAVYLCASSLAGGKGSYEQYFGPGTRLTVT.

The chain is built from TRBV7-9 and TRBJ2-7, with D perhaps TRBD1 (6 bases). This CDR3 has 13 residues. V lost 5 bases to trimming and J lost 0 bases, with 8 bases between them. The germline gives CDR1 SEHNR, CDR2 FQNEAQ (reference sequence). The CDR3 sequence is CASSRTASYEQYF. The DNA for the CDR3 is TGTGCCAGCAGCAGGACAGCCTCCTACGAGCAGTACTTC.

This clonotype occurred many times. The V and J genes are TRBV28 and TRBJ1-3; TRBD1 is a possible D gene (5 bases). V lost 1 base to trimming and J lost 0 bases, with 7 bases between them. CDR1 MDHEN and CDR2 SYDVKM come from the germline V gene. CDR3 length: 15 residues. The CDR3 coding sequence is TGTGCCAGCAGTTTATCGGGGGGCTCTGGAAACACCATATATTTT. The encoded protein is CASSLSGGSGNTIYF.

This clonotype was counted ten times or more. V and J are TRBV29-1 and TRBJ2-3; TRBD2 agrees at 10 bases. The CDR3 runs to 15 residues. Looked up from germline, CDR1 is SQVTM and CDR2 is ANQGSEA. After removal of 3 bases from V and 0 bases from J, the junction contained 3 bases not matched to a gene. The CDR3 region is CSVDTSGTSTDTQYF. The CDR3 DNA is TGCAGCGTTGATACTAGCGGGACTAGCACAGATACGCAGTATTTT.

V and J are TRBV20-1 and TRBJ2-1, with 12 bases identical to TRBD2. J gave up 6 bases and V 5 bases, and 8 bases lay outside the gene matches. The CDR3 sequence is 15 residues long. CDR1 DFQATT and CDR2 SNEGSKA come from the germline V gene (reference sequence). The CDR3, as DNA: TGCAGTGCTCGGGTTCTAGCGGGAGGGCGCAATGAGCAGTTCTTC. Protein: CSARVLAGGRNEQFF.

This clonotype was seen ten or more times. The chain couples TRBV12-3 or TRBV12-4 to TRBJ1-1, with 8 bases that match TRBD1. With 7 bases clipped from V and 0 bases from J, the junction kept 7 bases outside the gene matches. The CDR3 extends over 15 amino acids. The CDR3 DNA reads TGTGCCAGCAAATCAGGACAGGGCCTGAACACTGAAGCTTTCTTT. Translated, it gives CASKSGQGLNTEAFF.